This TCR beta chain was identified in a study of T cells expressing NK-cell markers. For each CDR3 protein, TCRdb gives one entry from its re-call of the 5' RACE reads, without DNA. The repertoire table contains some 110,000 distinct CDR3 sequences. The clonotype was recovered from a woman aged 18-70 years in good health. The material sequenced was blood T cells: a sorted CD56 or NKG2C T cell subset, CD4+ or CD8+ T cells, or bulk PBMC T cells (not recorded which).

CDR3 loop: CASSSLLAGGTGELFF. The rearrangement links TRBV27 to TRBJ2-2; TCRdb's D call, TRBD2, is unchecked because there is no DNA. Germline V gives CDR1 MNHEY, CDR2 SMNVEV (reference sequence). This CDR3 is built from 16 residues.